Below, one TCR beta chain is given with its context. A few counts support this clone. Its cognate antigen has yet to be identified. No much larger clonotype is one base removed from it; base qualities were not supplied. Mismatch repair deficiency in every enrolled patient was established by polymerase chain reaction or immunohistochemistry. TCR sequencing was performed for a few patients who responded to pembrolizumab therapy. In the phase II trial, pembrolizumab PD-1 blockade was tested prospectively in advanced mismatch repair-deficient cancers, no matter which tissue of origin the cancers came from. Peripheral blood T cell samples were gathered serially, both before PD-1 blockade started and at multiple time points afterward. The timing of each blood sample was reported as weeks after the first dose of pembrolizumab. V sheds 0 bases and J sheds 5 bases, leaving 11 bases between their ends. CDR3 length: 14 amino acids, cysteine to phenylalanine. The retained sequence is limited to the CDR3, 42 bases, with the frame set at the first base. CDR1 and CDR2, looked up from the germline V gene (reference sequence), are MNHEY and SMNVEV.

The sample comes from a study of PD-1 blockade in mismatch repair-deficient tumors listed by TCRdb under 2017. Background for the entire study: The trial enrolled 86 consecutive patients with roughly twelve mismatch repair-deficient cancer types between 2013 and September 2016, all previously treated and progressing. Tumor-associated T cell clones in the peripheral blood of patients responding to PD-1 blockade were tracked using deep sequencing of TCR CDR3 regions. Findings and caveats that apply to the study as a whole: Rapid expansion after pembrolizumab followed by contraction, generally before radiologic responses, was shown by tumor-resident clones, which were often undetectable in blood before treatment.

The library was built by means of the immunoSEQ multiplex PCR assay. TCRdb provides this immuneACCESS table in a form limited to in-frame rearrangements. Some clones are lacking; in checked studies, under half of them reflect an unresolved V gene, and why the rest are absent is not known. The table for this sample lists over 100,000 clones; 60% to 85% of them were counted only once. Clones ranked in the top ten supply roughly 4.8% of the sample. The receptor was derived from an adult with mismatch repair-deficient cancer. Rearrangement joined TRBV27 to TRBJ2-7, with the D gene uncertain. The sequencing here drew on peripheral blood, taken approximately 64 weeks after starting pembrolizumab. The CDR3 region has the sequence CASSLSGKGHEQYF. The nucleotides read TGTGCCAGCAGTTTATCAGGCAAGGGCCACGAGCAGTACTTC.